This section outlines one T cell receptor (beta chain) sequence together with its context. Its recognized antigen is unknown. Per-base qualities were not stored, and no clone one base away is much larger. Using the deep immunoSEQ assay, TCR CDR3 regions were amplified from genomic DNA by multiplex PCR. Extracted genomic DNA from each cell subset was distributed evenly across all wells of several immunoSEQ 96-well plates, and each plate was treated as a replicate. For sorted subsets, roughly 0.2 ug genomic DNA, equal to 25,000 to 35,000 T cell genomes, was loaded into each replicate PCR. Purified libraries were measured with a Qubit 3.0 fluorometer, size-checked on a Bioanalyzer 2100, and measured again with the KAPA Library Quantification kit. Every immunoSEQ 96-well plate was sequenced on a separate single-read 150-cycle Illumina NextSeq 550 flow cell. Per the authors' processing: Because the immunoSEQ output held only junctional sequences and lacked quality scores, the filtering could not match the filtering applied to full-length reads. Sequences were annotated with PyIR, a Python wrapper for IgBLAST v1.9, using IMGT germline references to assign V/J genes and CDR3. Reads were removed for weak V/J assignments (E-value above 1e-6), missing CDR3, stop codons, out-of-frame junctions, or ambiguous translated residues. V3J clonotypes were defined as sequences sharing an identical inferred V gene, J gene, and CDR3 amino acid sequence. The percentage overlap between two repertoires was calculated by dividing the number of shared unique clonotypes by the size of the smaller repertoire. Repertoire richness was assessed with RTK rarefaction, the Chao1 estimator, and Recon v2.1 estimates of unobserved clonotypes. For all TCRbeta clonotypes obtained by the gDNA method from a handful of donors, generation probabilities were computed with OLGA. The clones in this table, taken by TCRdb from immuneACCESS, are in-frame only. Not every clone is retained; where verified, under half of the shortfall comes from an unresolved V gene, and the cause of the rest is unknown. Clone size and the V and J calls come from that table; the DNA yielded D and trimming. This sample lists some 1,600,000 clones; roughly 98% were detected once. About 0.4% of the sample lies in the top ten.

This entry is derived from a study of shared clonotypes between healthy human individuals (dated by TCRdb to between 2020 and 2021). About the full investigation: A few men and a couple of women, aged 18 to 49 years, made up the cohort. Each donor's leukapheresis produced roughly between roughly 0.85 and 10 billion PBMCs. For each donor, CD4 naive and CD4 memory were each run on three plates, CD8 naive on two plates, and CD8 memory on one plate. To increase sequencing depth and limit assay-specific biases, TCR repertoire library preparation and sequencing were carried out by different laboratories using diverse techniques. Blood TCR repertoires of roughly 5 healthy adults were deeply sequenced to estimate repertoire size and the extent of clonotype sharing between individuals.

Points the paper makes about the study in general: Even with the large sequencing depth, rarefaction of the sorted-subset datasets indicated that sequencing was incomplete. Higher generation probabilities were observed for clonotypes shared by all four sorted-subset donors than for non-shared clonotypes. Sampling was restricted to blood, and TCR repertoires in tissues likely differ from the TCR repertoires found in blood. About 5% of naive CD4, 3.5% of naive CD8, around 2.3% of memory CD4, and more than 0.35% of memory CD8 clonotypes were shared across four donors. Because the study included a small number of donors, the genetic and exposure-history diversity represented was limited. Larger estimated clonotype richness was generally found for naive subsets than for memory subsets. Based on pairwise subsampling, the degree of clonotype sharing among donors was expected to be affected by sequencing depth.

CDR1 and CDR2, looked up from the germline V gene, are LGHNT and FRNRAP. V is shortened by 4 bases, J by 6 bases, and the region joining them spans 13 bases. The CDR3, cysteine through phenylalanine, is 14 amino acids long. Only the CDR3 DNA is retained, 42 bases long and in frame from the first base. The donors were healthy, HIV-negative adults with no recently reported acute infections or vaccinations. Only Caucasian adults living in Nashville, Tennessee, USA were represented among the donors. CD4+ T cells were enriched by magnetic negative selection, after which naive cells were positively selected on CD45RA and the negative fraction was taken as the memory subset. Blood was collected by leukapheresis, and PBMCs were isolated by Ficoll-Histopaque density gradient centrifugation and then cryopreserved in liquid nitrogen vapor phase. Analytical flow cytometry was used to check the purity and quantity of every magnetically sorted T cell population. From each sorted fraction, genomic DNA was isolated and quantified by UV absorbance on a Nanodrop 2000c.

The rearrangement joined TRBV12-5 to TRBJ2-1; the D gene assignment is perhaps TRBD1 or TRBD2, with each matching 5 bases. The sequenced sample was naive CD4+ T cells sorted from blood. The cell subset or site label on this specimen signifies: CD45RA+ positively selected. The sequence was obtained from a man aged 25 to 45 in good health. The DNA sequence is given as TGTGCTAGTGGTTCCCCGGGGCAGATCAATGAGCAGTTCTTC. This gives the protein CASGSPGQINEQFF.